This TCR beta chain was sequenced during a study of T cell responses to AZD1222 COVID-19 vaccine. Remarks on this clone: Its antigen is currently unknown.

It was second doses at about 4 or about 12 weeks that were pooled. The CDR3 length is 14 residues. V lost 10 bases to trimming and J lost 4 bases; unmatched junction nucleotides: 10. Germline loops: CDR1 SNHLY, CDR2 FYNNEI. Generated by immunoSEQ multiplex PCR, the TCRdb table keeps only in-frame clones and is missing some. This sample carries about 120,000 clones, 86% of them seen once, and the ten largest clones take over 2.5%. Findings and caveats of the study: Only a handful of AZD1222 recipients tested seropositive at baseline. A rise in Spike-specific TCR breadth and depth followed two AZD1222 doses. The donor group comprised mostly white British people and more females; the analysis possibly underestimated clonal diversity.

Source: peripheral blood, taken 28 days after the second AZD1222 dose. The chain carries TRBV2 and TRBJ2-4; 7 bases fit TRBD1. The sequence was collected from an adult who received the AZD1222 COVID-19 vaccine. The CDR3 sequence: CATKEGAAKNIQYF. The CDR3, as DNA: TGTGCCACCAAAGAGGGGGCTGCTAAAAACATTCAGTACTTC.